This T cell receptor (beta chain) came from a study of beta chain features in type 1 diabetes. Study at large: Sorted cells numbering around 100,000,000 were examined across all samples. Overall study findings and caveats: In all four CD4+ subsets, TCRB CDR3 length was significantly, moderately reduced in type 1 diabetes. At VDJ recombination sites, type 1 diabetes patients had fewer insertions and more deleted nucleotides.

As every portion of the isolated RNA was reverse transcribed, the sequencing read expressed TCRB transcripts. The table came from immunoSEQ multiplex PCR; TCRdb's copy has only in-frame clones and leaves some out. The table has 20,000 to 30,000 clones, roughly 45% seen once; the top ten hold approximately 0.3%. Worth noting for this clone: Its antigen is still unknown.

Post-sort purity exceeded 98% for all sorted populations. CDR1 is MNHNS and CDR2 is SASEGT in the germline V gene. V was shortened by 5 bases and J by 4 bases, with 9 bases between the two germline ends. The CDR3 is 12 residues long. This sequence was found in a man younger than 45 with type 1 diabetes. Sequencing input: stem cell memory CD4+ T cells from blood. The V gene is TRBV6-1, the J gene TRBJ2-7; D not certain. This CDR3 is CASSRTTYEQYF. CDR3 nucleotide sequence: TGTGCCAGCAGTCGAACTACTTACGAGCAGTACTTC.